This is a list of T cell receptor beta chains from one sample in a study of blood T cell repertoires in COVID-19. The table came from immunoSEQ multiplex PCR; TCRdb's copy has only in-frame clones and leaves some out. The sample contains around 140,000 clones, around 80% of which appear only once. The sample consisted of peripheral blood. All receptors derive from a woman older than 75 with active or convalescent COVID-19. CDR3s include the opening cysteine and the closing phenylalanine or tryptophan. The D gene is left open where the match is weak. Clone size appears in some rows only: once, few, many, or a class for an expanded clone.

clone_size,j_call,d_call,v_call,cdr3_aa,cdr3_nt
few,TRBJ1-1,TRBD1,TRBV12-3/TRBV12-4,CASSDRVNTEAFF,TGTGCCAGCAGCGACAGGGTGAACACTGAAGCTTTCTTT
.,TRBJ2-7,.,TRBV28,CASSFNYEQYF,TGTGCCAGCAGTTTTAACTACGAGCAGTACTTC
few,TRBJ2-3,TRBD1,TRBV6-2/TRBV6-3,CASSYSSLFGTEKSTDTQYF,TGTGCCAGCAGTTACTCGTCGCTATTTGGGACAGAAAAGAGCACAGATACGCAGTATTTT
.,TRBJ1-1,.,TRBV2,CASRHRENTEAFF,TGTGCCAGCAGGCACAGGGAGAACACTGAAGCTTTCTTT
few,TRBJ2-2,TRBD1,TRBV7-3,CASSLRGDRGPTGELFF,TGTGCCAGCAGCTTAAGGGGCGACAGGGGGCCCACCGGGGAGCTGTTTTTT
.,TRBJ2-7,TRBD2,TRBV20-1,CSADGRDEQYF,TGCAGTGCCGATGGGAGGGACGAGCAGTACTTC
.,TRBJ2-2,.,TRBV14,CASSQQGPPGELFF,TGTGCCAGCAGCCAACAGGGTCCGCCCGGGGAGCTGTTTTTT
.,TRBJ2-2,.,TRBV2,CASRTRLGGSGELFF,TGTGCCAGCAGAACCCGACTAGGAGGAAGCGGGGAGCTGTTTTTT
.,TRBJ1-3,TRBD1,TRBV11-2,CASSRYIPGTGAGNTIYF,TGTGCCAGCAGCCGGTACATCCCCGGGACAGGGGCTGGAAACACCATATATTTT
.,TRBJ2-7,TRBD2,TRBV5-1,CASSTTSGGPYEQYF,TGCGCCAGCAGCACAACTAGCGGGGGTCCTTACGAGCAGTACTTC
.,TRBJ2-1,TRBD2,TRBV5-1,CASSQTSGGVSNEQFF,TGCGCCAGCAGCCAAACTAGCGGGGGGGTGTCTAATGAGCAGTTCTTC
few,TRBJ1-3,.,TRBV3-1/TRBV3-2,CASSPGTRFNTIYF,TGTGCCAGCAGCCCTGGGACAAGGTTCAACACCATATATTTT
.,TRBJ1-2,.,TRBV2,CASSGRTVNYGYTF,TGTGCCAGCAGTGGCCGAACAGTTAACTATGGCTACACCTTC
.,TRBJ2-3,TRBD2,TRBV3-1/TRBV3-2,CASSRDIGGGATDTQYF,TGTGCCAGCAGCCGCGATATTGGCGGGGGGGCGACAGATACGCAGTATTTT
.,TRBJ1-2,TRBD1,TRBV7-9,CASSRGQTYGYTF,TGTGCCAGCAGCCGGGGACAGACCTATGGCTACACCTTC
.,TRBJ2-1,TRBD1,TRBV19,CATTPATGGYNEQFF,TGTGCCACAACCCCCGCGACAGGGGGGTACAATGAGCAGTTCTTC
once,TRBJ1-2,.,TRBV9,CASSGGGSYYGYTF,TGTGCCAGCAGCGGTGGGGGGTCTTACTATGGCTACACCTTC
.,TRBJ1-3,.,TRBV5-1,CASSLDGRTGNTIYF,TGCGCCAGCAGCTTGGATGGCAGAACTGGAAACACCATATATTTT
.,TRBJ2-3,.,TRBV29-1,CSVGLGHSTDTQYF,TGCAGCGTTGGACTAGGTCATAGCACAGATACGCAGTATTTT
.,TRBJ2-4,.,TRBV5-6,CASSLGAARRDIQYF,TGTGCCAGCAGCTTGGGGGCAGCGAGGCGGGACATTCAGTACTTC
.,TRBJ1-1,.,TRBV6-5,CASSYPMNTEAFF,TGTGCCAGCAGTTACCCTATGAACACTGAAGCTTTCTTT
.,TRBJ1-1,.,TRBV6-6,CASSGPLRDEAFF,TGTGCCAGCAGTGGGCCCTTGAGAGATGAAGCTTTCTTT
.,TRBJ2-2,TRBD1,TRBV5-6,CASSPDRAGGELFF,TGTGCCAGCAGCCCGGACAGGGCGGGCGGGGAGCTGTTTTTT
.,TRBJ1-1,TRBD1,TRBV19,CASNDPGQGDTEAFF,TGTGCCAGTAACGATCCCGGACAGGGGGACACTGAAGCTTTCTTT
few,TRBJ1-3,.,TRBV2,CASRDSSRGNTIYF,TGTGCCAGCCGGGACTCATCGAGGGGAAACACCATATATTTT
.,TRBJ1-2,TRBD1,TRBV6-5,CASSYLGQGAGGYTF,TGTGCCAGCAGTTACTTGGGACAGGGGGCAGGTGGCTACACCTTC
.,TRBJ2-3,TRBD2,TRBV24-1,CATSDQAGVSDTQYF,TGTGCCACCAGTGACCAAGCGGGGGTTTCAGATACGCAGTATTTT
.,TRBJ1-5,.,TRBV28,CASRNNRVQQPQHF,TGTGCCAGCAGAAACAACAGGGTGCAACAGCCCCAGCATTTT
.,TRBJ1-1,.,TRBV5-1,CASSVGQTTMNTEAFF,TGCGCCAGCAGCGTGGGCCAAACTACCATGAACACTGAAGCTTTCTTT
.,TRBJ1-2,.,TRBV6-5,CASGRRTPYGYTF,TGTGCCAGCGGGCGGAGGACCCCATATGGCTACACCTTC
.,TRBJ2-5,.,TRBV11-2,CASSLVGNGETQYF,TGTGCCAGCAGCTTAGTGGGCAATGGAGAGACCCAGTACTTC
.,TRBJ2-1,TRBD1,TRBV14,CASSLRDRASGEQFF,TGTGCCAGCAGCCTACGGGACAGGGCTAGCGGTGAGCAGTTCTTC
.,TRBJ1-4,.,TRBV7-8,CASSPFSGFEKLFF,TGTGCCAGCAGCCCATTTTCAGGCTTCGAAAAACTGTTTTTT
.,TRBJ2-5,TRBD2,TRBV5-4,CASSSAGGQETQYF,TGTGCCAGCAGCTCCGCGGGAGGGCAAGAGACCCAGTACTTC
many,TRBJ1-5,.,TRBV6-2/TRBV6-3,CASSYSGRGDQPQHF,TGTGCCAGCAGTTATTCGGGGAGGGGTGATCAGCCCCAGCATTTT
few,TRBJ1-5,.,TRBV7-9,CASTTGNQPQHF,TGTGCCAGCACGACAGGCAATCAGCCCCAGCATTTT
.,TRBJ1-6,.,TRBV30,CAWSLGPPAAPLHF,TGTGCCTGGAGTTTGGGCCCACCGGCCGCACCCCTCCACTTT
.,TRBJ1-1,.,TRBV12-5,CASGPWAQGTTEAFF,TGTGCTAGTGGTCCCTGGGCCCAGGGTACTACTGAAGCTTTCTTT
.,TRBJ1-2,.,TRBV5-5,CASSSNTAYGYTF,TGTGCCAGCAGCTCCAACACCGCTTATGGCTACACCTTC
.,TRBJ1-2,.,TRBV5-4,CASSSSGRGDGYTF,TGTGCCAGCAGCTCTTCGGGAAGAGGTGATGGCTACACCTTC
once,TRBJ1-2,TRBD1,TRBV10-3,CAISRQGDYGYTF,TGTGCCATCAGTCGACAGGGAGACTATGGCTACACCTTC
.,TRBJ1-5,.,TRBV28,CASSLWVRRNQPQHF,TGTGCCAGCAGTCTCTGGGTGCGGCGGAATCAGCCCCAGCATTTT